This paragraph covers one T cell receptor beta chain sequence. This sample stems from a study of tumor T cells in aggressive B-cell lymphoma. Data came from immunoSEQ multiplex PCR; TCRdb stores just in-frame clones and leaves some out. Found here are about 1,600 clones, about 90% of them singletons; the top ten hold around 8%. Deletions cut 1 base from V and 9 bases from J, with 13 bases between. The germline gives CDR1 MNHEY, CDR2 SVGAGI. This CDR3 has 14 residues. Sequenced material: tumor tissue. The genes are TRBV6-5 and TRBJ2-1, with a tentative D call TRBD2 (5 bases). This receptor was identified in an adult with diffuse large B cell lymphoma. Here the CDR3 DNA reads TGTGCCAGCAGTTACTACCCTAGCCGCGGTGAGCAGTTCTTC. Translating it yields CASSYYPSRGEQFF.